A single sample is the source of the 19 T cell receptor beta chains below, sequenced in a study of blood T cells in healthy people across ages. The second PCR ran about 6 to 11 cycles with a sample-barcoded 5' primer and J-beta primers. TCRdb analysed the 5' RACE reads with MiXCR anew, one entry per CDR3 protein. The table records about 970,000 distinct CDR3 sequences, roughly half of them present only once. Sequencing input: blood. The source is a woman aged 55 to 70 in good health.

The genes are TRBV30 and TRBJ2-7; weak D call: TRBD2 (6 bases). Matching the DNA end better, TRBJ2-5 makes the J call doubtful. The V gene's germline CDR1 is GTSNPN and CDR2 SVGIG (reference sequence). CDR3 length: 12 residues. The CDR3 bases are TGTGCCTGGAGTGTACTAGCTCGGACCCAGTACTTC. Translating it yields CAWSVLARTQYF.

The V gene is TRBV10-2, the J gene TRBJ2-2; D may be TRBD2 (5 bases). Germline CDR1 and CDR2: WSHSY and SAAADI. Trimming removed 7 bases at V and 3 bases at J, with 18 bases between. The CDR3 has 16 amino acids. CDR3 sequence (DNA): TGCGCCAGCACAGAGGGAGCCGCTACTCACACCGGGGAGCTGTTTTTT. Amino acids: CASTEGAATHTGELFF.

The J gene is TRBJ2-3, the V gene TRBV28, with 11 bases fitting TRBD2. Losses at the gene ends were 5 bases for V and 7 bases for J; bases not matched to a gene: 14. The germline V gene has CDR1 MDHEN and CDR2 SYDVKM. The CDR3 totals 17 residues. CDR3 sequence reads: CASSTSPLAGGRNTQYF. The CDR3 region has the DNA TGTGCCAGCAGTACTAGCCCGCTAGCGGGAGGTAGGAATACGCAGTATTTT.

This chain connects TRBV6-2 or TRBV6-3 to TRBJ2-7; a weak D match, TRBD1 (6 bases). Germline V CDR1 and CDR2: MNHEY, SVGEGT. Trimming removed 2 bases at V and 6 bases at J, with 11 bases between. The length of the CDR3 is 13 residues. The CDR3 loop is CASSYAGVGEQYF. The CDR3 DNA sequence: TGTGCCAGCAGTTACGCAGGGGTCGGCGAGCAGTACTTC.

This chain connects TRBV4-3 to TRBJ2-3, with D perhaps matching TRBD2 (7 bases). V lost 0 bases and J lost 7, with 17 bases in between. Looked up from germline, CDR1 is LGHNA and CDR2 is YSLEER. The CDR3 has 16 residues. The CDR3 sequence is CASSQDGRGLTNTQYF. The CDR3 DNA is TGCGCCAGCAGCCAAGATGGGCGGGGGCTAACAAATACGCAGTATTTT.

The genes are TRBV30 and TRBJ1-4, with D uncertain. The V gene lost 1 base and the J gene lost 5 bases, with 8 bases spanning the gap. The CDR3 runs 13 residues. Germline V lookup: CDR1 GTSNPN, CDR2 SVGIG (reference sequence). CDR3 amino acids: CAWSANSNEKLFF. In DNA, the CDR3 is TGTGCCTGGAGTGCCAACAGCAATGAAAAACTGTTTTTT.

This clonotype was observed a handful of times. This chain joins TRBV3-1 and TRBJ1-2; 7 nucleotides align to TRBD1. This CDR3 comprises 13 residues. Germline CDR1 LGHDT, CDR2 YNNKEL (reference sequence). V dropped 1 base and J dropped 8; count of bases not matched to a gene: 4. The CDR3 nucleotides are TGTGCCAGCAGCCAAGCCAGGGGGTACGGCTACACCTTC. Encoded protein: CASSQARGYGYTF.

This clonotype appeared many times. The rearrangement links TRBV7-9 to TRBJ2-7, with D perhaps matching TRBD1 (6 bases). This CDR3 has 15 residues. V was shortened by 5 bases and J by 2 bases, with 16 bases between the two germline ends. Germline V gene sequence: CDR1 SEHNR, CDR2 FQNEAQ (reference sequence). The CDR3 loop reads CASSKDGQGTYEQYF. The DNA for the CDR3 is TGTGCCAGCAGCAAGGACGGGCAGGGGACCTACGAGCAGTACTTC.

The chain links TRBV24-1 to TRBJ2-1; D is unclear. CDR1 is KGHDR and CDR2 is SFDVKD in the germline V gene. This CDR3 has 14 residues. V lost 9 bases, J lost 0 bases, and 11 bases lay in between. DNA of the CDR3: TGTGCCACCGGAATAGGCCGCTCCTACAATGAGCAGTTCTTC. Encoded protein: CATGIGRSYNEQFF.

Remarks on this clonotype: One end of the junction fails to match germline, which may point to a read error. The genes are TRBV9 and TRBJ2-1; 11 nucleotides match TRBD2. Germline V CDR1 and CDR2: SGDLS, YYNGEE. CDR3 length: 17 amino acids. As DNA, the CDR3 is TGTGCCAGCAGCGTGGTTAGCGGGAGGGCTTCCTGCAATGAGCAGTTCTTC. It yields the protein CASSVVSGRASCNEQFF.

This clonotype was picked up a small number of times. The chain has TRBV4-1 and TRBJ2-1, with a possible D match to TRBD2 (5 bases). The CDR3 length is 13 residues. The germline V gene encodes CDR1 MGHRA and CDR2 YSYEKL. Trimming took 1 base from V and 10 from J, leaving 11 bases between them. As DNA, the CDR3 is TGCGCCAGCAGCCAAGTCTTGGGAGAGGAGCAGTTCTTC. Protein product: CASSQVLGEEQFF.

This clonotype was observed a few times. The V call is TRBV4-1, the J call TRBJ2-5; 7 bases agree with TRBD2. V shed 3 bases, J shed 2 bases, and the junction held 15 bases outside the gene matches. This CDR3 contains 18 residues. The germline V gene encodes CDR1 MGHRA and CDR2 YSYEKL. CDR3 loop: CASSHKTAGLADQETQYF. CDR3 in DNA: TGCGCCAGCAGCCACAAAACCGCCGGGCTAGCGGATCAAGAGACCCAGTACTTC.

The V call is TRBV2, the J call TRBJ2-3, with 9 bases that match TRBD2. The CDR3 is made up of 13 amino acids. Looked up from germline, CDR1 is SNHLY and CDR2 is FYNNEI. V lost 8 bases, J lost 3 bases, and 3 bases stayed unmatched. The CDR3 reads CASGGLATDTQYF. The CDR3 DNA is TGTGCCAGCGGGGGACTAGCTACAGATACGCAGTATTTT.

In this sample, this clonotype turned up once. This chain uses TRBV20-1 with TRBJ2-7; the match to TRBD2 covers 8 bases. The tail of the sequence fits TRBJ2-5 better, so the J call may be wrong. CDR3 size: 15 residues. The V gene's germline CDR1 is DFQATT and CDR2 SNEGSKA (reference sequence). CDR3 DNA sequence: TGCAGTGCTAGACTCTTGCGGGGGGCATGGGAGACCCAGTACTTC. It is translated as CSARLLRGAWETQYF.

This clonotype turned up a few times. This rearrangement joins TRBV28 to TRBJ2-4; the match to TRBD1 covers 7 bases. The CDR3 sequence is 17 residues long. Looked up from germline, CDR1 is MDHEN and CDR2 is SYDVKM. Trimming took 2 bases from V and 3 from J; bases not matched to a gene: 10. DNA for the CDR3: TGTGCCAGCAGTTTAAAAGGATGGGACAGCTACAAAAACATTCAGTACTTC. This sequence encodes CASSLKGWDSYKNIQYF.

The chain links TRBV29-1 to TRBJ1-1; D is ambiguous. CDR1 is SQVTM, CDR2 ANQGSEA, per germline. V gave up 5 bases and J gave up 0 bases, with 4 bases separating them. This CDR3 is 11 amino acids long. The CDR3 DNA sequence: TGCAGCGTTACGTTGAACACTGAAGCTTTCTTT. It specifies CSVTLNTEAFF. Variable domain in full (rest from reference TRBV29-1 and TRBJ1-1): SAVISQKPSRDICQRGTSLTIQCQVDSQVTMMFWYRQQPGQSLTLIATANQGSEATYESGFVIDKFPISRPNLTFSTLTVSNMSPEDSSIYLCSVTLNTEAFFGQGTRLTVV.

This clonotype was seen at least ten times. This chain uses TRBV14 with TRBJ2-6; D possibly matches TRBD1 or TRBD2 (5 bases each). The CDR3 consists of 14 residues. CDR1 and CDR2 from the germline V gene are SGHDN and FVKESK. V was shortened by 6 bases and J by 3 bases, with 9 bases between the two germline ends. This CDR3 reads CASSRDLGANVLTF. The CDR3 coding sequence is TGTGCCAGCAGTCGGGACCTTGGGGCCAACGTCCTGACTTTC.

This clonotype was observed a handful of times. The chain employs TRBV29-1 and TRBJ2-7; TRBD1 agrees at 7 bases. This CDR3 is 13 amino acids long. CDR1 is SQVTM and CDR2 is ANQGSEA in the germline V gene. Trimming cost V 5 bases and J 5 bases; bases outside gene matches: 9. The CDR3 coding sequence is TGCAGCGTTCTACAGGGGTTGGGTAACGAGCAGTACTTC. Translating it yields CSVLQGLGNEQYF.

The rearrangement uses TRBV6-6 and TRBJ2-7, with 7 bases that match TRBD1. Per the germline V gene, CDR1 is MNHNY and CDR2 is SVGAGI (reference sequence). CDR3 length equals 15 residues. The V gene end was trimmed by 0 bases and the J gene end by 6 bases; junction bases not matched to a gene: 8. The CDR3 coding sequence is TGTGCCAGCAGTTACTCGGCCGGGACAGAAAGCGAGCAGTACTTC. Protein: CASSYSAGTESEQYF.